The 16 T cell receptor beta chains presented below share a single source sample, sequenced in a study of CD8+CD57+ T cells in acquired aplastic anemia. Using genomic DNA as the template, TCR beta VDJ and CDR3 profiling was carried out. Via MiXCR, TCRdb re-called the reads, giving one row per CDR3 protein. The table lists about 150,000 distinct CDR3 sequences, over 50% of them singletons. Flow cytometry had shown expanded CD8+CD57+ cells in the patients chosen for sequencing. Sequencing input: sorted CD4+, CD8+, or CD8+CD57+ T cells (not recorded which) from PBMCs. These receptors all come from a human donor with aplastic anemia.

CDR3 coding DNA: TGCAGTGCTACCGGTCCGCAGTATTTT. It yields the protein CSATGPQYF. The chain combines TRBV20-1 with TRBJ2-3; D remains ambiguous. V was shortened by 4 bases and J by 10 bases, with 6 bases between the two germline ends. The germline V gene encodes CDR1 DFQATT and CDR2 SNEGSKA (reference sequence). The CDR3 covers 9 residues.

This clonotype was seen at least ten times. The genes are TRBV12-3 or TRBV12-4 and TRBJ1-6; D is unclear. V lost 7 bases, J lost 8 bases, and 18 bases lay in between. This CDR3 is 15 amino acids long. The DNA of the CDR3 is TGTGCCAGCAACGATAACGCTGCTATTGATTCACCCCTCCACTTT. This codes for CASNDNAAIDSPLHF.

This clonotype was detected a few times. This chain joins TRBV24-1 and TRBJ2-3, with 8 bases fitting TRBD2. This CDR3 spans 17 amino acids. Trimming cost V 2 bases and J 2 bases; bases outside gene matches: 8. Germline-derived CDR1 and CDR2 are KGHDR and SFDVKD. CDR3 bases: TGTGCCACCAGTGATTCGGGGACTAGACTTCCCACAGATACGCAGTATTTT. It specifies CATSDSGTRLPTDTQYF.

The chain employs TRBV7-6 and TRBJ1-4, with 8 bases aligning to TRBD1. Germline values: CDR1 SGHVS, CDR2 FNYEAQ. Trimming took 6 bases from V and 2 from J; bases not matched to a gene: 8. The CDR3 loop spans 16 amino acids. The CDR3 nucleotides are TGTGCCAGCAGGGATAAGACAGGGGAGACTAATGAAAAACTGTTTTTT. Its protein is CASRDKTGETNEKLFF.

There are many counts of this clonotype. The rearrangement uses TRBV19 and TRBJ2-3; D is undetermined. This CDR3 region has 14 residues. V lost 5 bases and J 4 bases, leaving 13 bases between the germline ends. CDR1 and CDR2 (germline): LNHDA, SQIVND (reference sequence). Written as DNA, the CDR3 is TGTGCCAGTAGTCTGACATATCGGGCAGATACGCAGTATTTT. Translation gives CASSLTYRADTQYF.

This clonotype occurred many times. The V and J genes are TRBV5-8 and TRBJ2-5; 7 bases are a match to TRBD1. CDR1 and CDR2 from the germline V gene are SGHTS and YDEGEE. CDR3 length equals 14 residues. Trimming removed 3 bases from V and 3 bases from J; junction bases left unmatched: 5. CDR3 sequence: CASSSGDSKETQYF. CDR3 sequence (DNA): TGTGCCAGCAGCTCAGGGGACAGCAAAGAGACCCAGTACTTC.

This clonotype has ten or more counts. V is TRBV14 and J is TRBJ2-2; no definite D call. The germline V and J ends were trimmed by 4 bases and 8 bases, with 11 bases remaining between them. The germline CDR1 and CDR2 sequences are SGHDN and FVKESK. The CDR3 length is 13 residues. CDR3 DNA: TGTGCCAGCAGCCCCCGTTTCCCTGGGGAGCTGTTTTTT. Its protein is CASSPRFPGELFF.

This clonotype has at least ten counts. The J gene is TRBJ1-5, the V gene TRBV6-5; D is uncertain. Trimming left V 4 bases short and J 5 bases short, with 18 bases between. This CDR3 comprises 16 residues. The germline V gene has CDR1 MNHEY and CDR2 SVGAGI. CDR3 coding DNA: TGTGCCAGCAGTTCTCATTCCTACCGTCGTTATCAGCCCCAGCATTTT. Protein sequence: CASSSHSYRRYQPQHF.

In the case of this clonotype: A much bigger clone sits one base away, suggesting this may be a read error. The rearrangement joins TRBV6-1 to TRBJ2-5; 11 bases fit TRBD2. The J segment lost 2 bases and the V segment lost 4 bases, leaving 6 bases of the junction unmatched. Germline assignment: CDR1 MNHNS and CDR2 SASEGT. This CDR3 is 16 amino acids long. CDR3 loop: CASSGLAGIPQETQYF. In nucleotides, the CDR3 is TGTGCCAGCAGTGGACTAGCGGGGATCCCTCAAGAGACCCAGTACTTC.

This clonotype has ten or more counts. The chain joins TRBV6-5 to TRBJ2-1; D uncertain. In germline, CDR1 is MNHEY, CDR2 SVGAGI. This CDR3 contains 14 residues. The V and J ends lost 0 bases and 7 bases respectively, with 10 bases between them. CDR3 in DNA: TGTGCCAGCAGTTACTCGAACTCGTTGAATGAGCAGTTCTTC. Its protein is CASSYSNSLNEQFF.

The rearrangement joins TRBV20-1 to TRBJ2-5, with 13 nucleotides matching TRBD2. This CDR3 is built from 16 residues. Trimming removed 2 bases from V and 4 bases from J; junction bases left unmatched: 7. Germline V gene data show CDR1 as DFQATT and CDR2 as SNEGSKA (reference sequence). The CDR3, as DNA: TGCAGTGCTAGAAGGACTAGCGGGGGCCCCAGAGAGACCCAGTACTTC. It translates to CSARRTSGGPRETQYF.

This clonotype was seen more than once but under ten times. This chain links TRBV10-2 with TRBJ1-5, with D possibly being TRBD1 (5 bases). The CDR3 runs 14 residues. Trimming removed 7 bases at V and 0 bases at J, with 10 bases between. CDR1 WSHSY and CDR2 SAAADI come from the germline V gene. Written as DNA, the CDR3 is TGCGCCAGCAACCAGGGAAATAGCAATCAGCCCCAGCATTTT. This translates into CASNQGNSNQPQHF.

The chain couples TRBV3-1 to TRBJ1-4; 8 nucleotides line up with TRBD1. Germline lookup yields CDR1 LGHDT and CDR2 YNNKEL (reference sequence). CDR3 length: 14 residues. After removal of 5 bases from V and 4 bases from J, the junction contained 3 bases not matched to a gene. Written as DNA, the CDR3 is TGTGCCAGCAGCAGGGGACAGGTTAATGAAAAACTGTTTTTT. This encodes CASSRGQVNEKLFF.

In its sample, this clonotype was seen once. The V and J genes are TRBV7-2 and TRBJ2-5; TRBD2 matches 12 bases. This CDR3 has 16 residues. V trimming: 6 bases; J trimming: 2 bases; junction bases outside the gene matches: 7. Germline values: CDR1 SGHTA, CDR2 FQGNSA. CDR3 DNA sequence: TGTGCCAGCAGGGACCTAGCGGGGGGGCTACAAGAGACCCAGTACTTC. It yields the protein CASRDLAGGLQETQYF.

This clonotype was seen a few times. Here the CDR3 reads CASSPYTDTQYF. The CDR3 DNA is TGTGCCAGCAGTCCTTACACAGATACGCAGTATTTT. The V and J genes are TRBV7-9 and TRBJ2-3, with unresolved D. CDR3 length equals 12 residues. The ends were cut back, 6 bases at V and 2 bases at J, with 6 bases in the middle. From germline, CDR1 is SEHNR and CDR2 FQNEAQ (reference sequence). The complete variable domain, with remaining parts taken from reference TRBV7-9 and TRBJ2-3, reads DTGVSQNPRHKITKRGQNVTFRCDPISEHNRLYWYRQTLGQGPEFLTYFQNEAQLEKSRLLSDRFSAERPKGSFSTLEIQRTEQGDSAMYLCASSPYTDTQYFGPGTRLTVL.

This clonotype was found many times. The genes are TRBV4-1 and TRBJ2-7, with D perhaps TRBD1 (5 bases). V dropped 0 bases and J dropped 2 bases, with 26 bases sitting between them. CDR3 size: 20 residues. CDR1 and CDR2 (germline): MGHRA, YSYEKL. The chain's CDR3 is CASSQEGPAGQGMMPYEQYF. The DNA for the CDR3 is TGCGCCAGCAGCCAAGAAGGGCCGGCAGGGCAAGGCATGATGCCCTACGAGCAGTACTTC.